A selection of T cell receptor beta chains follows, all from one sample in a study of T cell responses to AZD1222 COVID-19 vaccine. Generated by immunoSEQ multiplex PCR, the TCRdb table keeps only in-frame clones and is missing some. Here the sample spans 50,000 to 75,000 clones, roughly 80% being singletons. The sample was peripheral blood, taken on day 0 of AZD1222 vaccination. These receptors originate from an adult in good health. CDR3s include the opening cysteine and the closing phenylalanine or tryptophan. A D gene is named only where the DNA matches it firmly. Rows may omit the clone size; those that give it use once, few, many or a size class.

clone size,D gene,J gene,V gene,CDR3 DNA,CDR3 protein
few,TRBD1,TRBJ1-4,TRBV27,TGTGCCAGCAGTTTAATGGGGACAGGGGGAACTAATGAAAAACTGTTTTTT,CASSLMGTGGTNEKLFF
-,-,TRBJ1-5,TRBV6-5,TGTGCCAGCAGTCTAACAGGCAATCAGCCCCAGCATTTT,CASSLTGNQPQHF
-,-,TRBJ1-2,TRBV28,TGTGCCAGCAGGACTGCCGGGACCAACACTAGGGGCTACACCTTC,CASRTAGTNTRGYTF
-,TRBD2,TRBJ2-1,TRBV11-2,TGTGCCAGCAGTAATTTGGGGACTAGCGGGGCGTGGAATGAGCAGTTCTTC,CASSNLGTSGAWNEQFF
-,TRBD1,TRBJ2-7,TRBV9,TGTGCCAGCAGCCCAAGGACAGGCTCGTCCTACGAGCAGTACTTC,CASSPRTGSSYEQYF
-,TRBD1,TRBJ2-7,TRBV19,TGTGCCAGTAGTTTCGGGACAGACTCCTACGAGCAGTACTTC,CASSFGTDSYEQYF
-,TRBD1,TRBJ2-7,TRBV7-8,TGTGCCAGCAGCCAGAAACGCAGGACAGGGGGCTACGAGCAGTACTTC,CASSQKRRTGGYEQYF
-,TRBD1,TRBJ1-5,TRBV10-3,TGTGCCATCAGTGCAGGGGGTTATAGCAATCAGCCCCAGCATTTT,CAISAGGYSNQPQHF
-,-,TRBJ2-3,TRBV5-4,TGTGCCAGCAGCTTGGGAACTAGCATGGCAGATACGCAGTATTTT,CASSLGTSMADTQYF
-,-,TRBJ1-4,TRBV7-2,TGTGCCAGCAGCGCGACCCTGAGCGGTGAAAAACTGTTTTTT,CASSATLSGEKLFF
-,-,TRBJ1-6,TRBV6-2/TRBV6-3,TGTGCCAGCAGTTACGGGCACCCGAGCTCCTATAATTCACCCCTCCACTTT,CASSYGHPSSYNSPLHF
-,-,TRBJ2-7,TRBV13,TGTGCCAGCAGCCCACCTCCCGGGACCAAAGGGAACGAGCAGTACTTC,CASSPPPGTKGNEQYF
-,-,TRBJ2-7,TRBV28,TGTGCCAGCAGTTGGGCTGGGACCTACGAACAGTACTTC,CASSWAGTYEQYF
-,-,TRBJ1-4,TRBV28,TGTGCCAGCAAACTGGGATCTAATGAAAAACTGTTTTTT,CASKLGSNEKLFF
-,-,TRBJ2-5,TRBV12-2,TGTGCAAGTCGCTCCCTCCGTCTTGCGGGTGAGACCCAGTACTTC,CASRSLRLAGETQYF
-,-,TRBJ1-4,TRBV28,TGTGCCAGCAGGGGACCGGGGGAAAGGGGAAAACTGTTTTTT,CASRGPGERGKLFF
-,-,TRBJ2-3,TRBV6-6,TGTGCCAGCAGTAGTCAGGGGATTAGCACAGATACGCAGTATTTT,CASSSQGISTDTQYF
-,-,TRBJ1-1,TRBV5-1,TGCGCCAGCAGCTTGGGAGGCGGGGAAGGCACTGAAGCTTTCTTT,CASSLGGGEGTEAFF
-,-,TRBJ1-1,TRBV5-1,TGCGCCAGCAGCTTGAGCGGGGCGGGGAACACTGAAGCTTTCTTT,CASSLSGAGNTEAFF
-,TRBD2,TRBJ2-7,TRBV6-2/TRBV6-3,TGTGCCAGCAGTTCCCCGACTAGCGGGGGTGACACCTACGAGCAGTACTTC,CASSSPTSGGDTYEQYF
-,-,TRBJ1-1,TRBV18,TGTGCCAGCTCACCCTCCCTCGCTGAAGCTTTCTTT,CASSPSLAEAFF
-,-,TRBJ1-5,TRBV27,TGTGCCAGCACTCGGGGGGAGGGTCAGCCCCAGCATTTT,CASTRGEGQPQHF
once,TRBD2,TRBJ2-5,TRBV6-2/TRBV6-3,TGTGCCAGCAGCCCCTCCCTGACTAGCGGGGGGCTATACCCCCAAGAGACCCAGTACTTC,CASSPSLTSGGLYPQETQYF
once,TRBD1,TRBJ1-5,TRBV24-1,TGTGCCACCAGTGATTTGAACAGGGGGCGAAATCAGCCCCAGCATTTT,CATSDLNRGRNQPQHF
-,-,TRBJ1-1,TRBV18,TGTGCCAGCTCCCTCGGGGTGTTGAACACTGAAGCTTTCTTT,CASSLGVLNTEAFF
once,TRBD1,TRBJ1-5,TRBV27,TGTGCCAGCAGTTTAGACAGGGGGGTCGGGCAGCCCCAGCATTTT,CASSLDRGVGQPQHF
-,-,TRBJ2-4,TRBV10-2,TGCGCCAGCGGGGTCGAAGCCAAAAACATTCAGTACTTC,CASGVEAKNIQYF
-,-,TRBJ1-5,TRBV9,TGTGCCAGCAGCGAGGGCAATAGCAATCAGCCCCAGCATTTT,CASSEGNSNQPQHF
-,TRBD2,TRBJ2-1,TRBV3-1/TRBV3-2,TGTGCCAGCAGCCCCTGGGGGGGGGAATACAATGAGCAGTTCTTC,CASSPWGGEYNEQFF
-,-,TRBJ1-2,TRBV12-3/TRBV12-4,TGTGCCAGCAGTTCATCGCGACTGGCAGGCTACACCTTC,CASSSSRLAGYTF